Presented here are 27 T cell receptor beta chains from one specimen sequenced in a study of CD8 T cells in Susac syndrome. When the RNA was reverse transcribed, random hexamers were used with an input of 0.5 to 1 ug. TCRdb reprocessed the immunoSEQ multiplex PCR reads with MiXCR, giving one entry per CDR3 protein. There are a few hundred thousand distinct CDR3 sequences in the sample; 95% occur only once, and about 0.088% lies in the top ten. Sequencing used CD4+ T cells from PBMCs. These receptors all come from a human donor with multiple sclerosis.

The chain employs TRBV6-5 and TRBJ1-1; D ambiguous. Trimming took 4 bases from V and 1 from J, leaving 10 bases between them. The CDR3 is made up of 14 amino acids. Per germline, CDR1 MNHEY and CDR2 SVGAGI. CDR3 sequence: CASSFSTPNTEAFF. As DNA, the CDR3 is TGTGCCAGCAGTTTCTCGACACCGAACACTGAAGCTTTCTTT.

The chain links TRBV20-1 to TRBJ2-3; unclear D gene. Per germline, CDR1 DFQATT and CDR2 SNEGSKA (reference sequence). V lost 4 bases to trimming and J lost 3 bases, with 8 bases between them. CDR3 length: 12 residues. CDR3 sequence: CSAIRWTDTQYF. Written as DNA, the CDR3 is TGCAGTGCTATAAGGTGGACAGATACGCAGTATTTT.

The chain recombines TRBV3-1 with TRBJ1-2, with 8 positions matching TRBD1. In germline, CDR1 is LGHDT, CDR2 YNNKEL (reference sequence). With 4 bases clipped from V and 5 bases from J, the junction kept 9 bases outside the gene matches. The CDR3 length is 15 residues. CDR3 in DNA: TGTGCCAGCAGCCCGGGACAGGTATCTCCATATGGCTACACCTTC. Amino acids: CASSPGQVSPYGYTF.

The CDR3 is CASSTDFRDQEQFF. The CDR3 DNA reads as TGTGCCAGCAGCACAGATTTCCGGGACCAAGAGCAGTTCTTC. V is TRBV5-6 and J is TRBJ2-1; tentatively, D is TRBD1 or TRBD2 (5 bases each). This CDR3 is 14 amino acids long. Germline V gives CDR1 SGHDT, CDR2 YYEEEE. V dropped 4 bases and J dropped 10 bases, with 18 bases sitting between them.

This sequence joins TRBV14 and TRBJ2-7; D perhaps matches TRBD1 (5 bases). Germline V gene sequence: CDR1 SGHDN, CDR2 FVKESK. Trimming took off 0 bases at V and 0 bases at J, with 9 bases between the two ends. The CDR3 runs 15 residues. The CDR3 spells CASSQEGRGSYEQYF. CDR3 bases: TGTGCCAGCAGCCAAGAAGGTAGGGGCTCCTACGAGCAGTACTTC.

V and J are TRBV18 and TRBJ2-7; the D is unclear. The V end lost 3 bases, the J end lost 0 bases, and 6 bases lay between the germline ends. This CDR3 spans 13 amino acids. Per germline, CDR1 KGHSH and CDR2 LQKENI. This CDR3 is CASSPTRSYEQYF. The CDR3 DNA follows: TGTGCCAGCTCACCGACCCGCTCCTACGAGCAGTACTTC.

This rearrangement joins TRBV20-1 to TRBJ2-7, with D possibly TRBD2 on 6 matching bases. The CDR3 spans 13 residues. The germline V gene encodes CDR1 DFQATT and CDR2 SNEGSKA (reference sequence). Trimming left V 4 bases short and J 6 bases short, with 16 bases between. The CDR3 region has the DNA TGCAGTGCTAATTTAGTTGCGGGAAGCGAGCAGTACTTC. It specifies CSANLVAGSEQYF.

The chain couples TRBV30 to TRBJ2-2, with a possible D match to TRBD1 (6 bases). CDR1 is GTSNPN, CDR2 SVGIG, per germline (reference sequence). The CDR3 is 13 amino acids. Trimming left V 0 bases short and J 6 bases short, with 8 bases between. The CDR3: CAWSVWGPGELFF. CDR3 DNA: TGTGCCTGGAGTGTATGGGGGCCCGGGGAGCTGTTTTTT.

The chain has TRBV18 and TRBJ2-3; D is unresolved. The V end was cut by 1 base, the J end by 0 bases, with 8 bases between. This CDR3 has 15 amino acids. Germline values: CDR1 KGHSH, CDR2 LQKENI. The CDR3 DNA is TGTGCCAGCTCACCACTTATAGATAGCACAGATACGCAGTATTTT. Translated, it gives CASSPLIDSTDTQYF.

The genes are TRBV25-1 and TRBJ2-7, with D perhaps TRBD2 (6 bases). The ends were cut back, 6 bases at V and 7 bases at J, with 13 bases in the middle. The CDR3 totals 12 residues. Germline V gene data show CDR1 as MGHDK and CDR2 as SYGVNS. The CDR3 spells CASRRVGGEQYF. CDR3 nucleotides: TGTGCCAGCAGGAGGGTGGGAGGTGAGCAGTACTTC.

The gene calls are TRBV25-1 and TRBJ1-5, with D perhaps matching TRBD1 (5 bases). The CDR3 length is 14 residues. CDR1 and CDR2 (germline): MGHDK, SYGVNS. V was trimmed by 8 bases and J by 5 bases, leaving 16 bases between them. The CDR3 here is CASGVGGTDQPQHF. The CDR3 DNA follows: TGTGCCAGCGGGGTTGGGGGGACTGATCAGCCCCAGCATTTT.

The chain joins TRBV3-1 to TRBJ2-5, with TRBD2 matching 9 bases. CDR1 LGHDT and CDR2 YNNKEL come from the germline V gene (reference sequence). Trimming removed 2 bases from V and 5 bases from J; junction bases left unmatched: 6. This CDR3 has 15 residues. CDR3 nucleotide sequence: TGTGCCAGCAGCCAAACGCGGGGGGGGCTCGAGACCCAGTACTTC. Translating gives CASSQTRGGLETQYF.

V usage is TRBV29-1 and J usage is TRBJ2-7; no clear D gene. CDR1 SQVTM and CDR2 ANQGSEA come from the germline V gene. This CDR3 comprises 11 residues. Trimming took 5 bases from V and 0 from J, leaving 5 bases between them. The CDR3, as DNA: TGCAGCGTTCAGCTCTCCTACGAGCAGTACTTC. Translation: CSVQLSYEQYF.

The chain carries TRBV5-1 and TRBJ2-3; D might be TRBD2 (6 bases). There are 15 residues in the CDR3. The V gene lost 0 bases and the J gene lost 3 bases, with 11 bases spanning the gap. CDR1 and CDR2 (germline): SGHRS, YFSETQ. CDR3: CASSLAAGKTDTQYF. DNA for the CDR3: TGCGCCAGCAGCTTGGCGGCGGGGAAGACAGATACGCAGTATTTT.

The CDR3 bases are TGTGCCAGCAGTGAGCCAAACACTGAAGCTTTCTTT. Amino acid sequence: CASSEPNTEAFF. The chain has TRBV2 and TRBJ1-1; the D is unclear. Germline CDR1 is SNHLY and CDR2 is FYNNEI. V lost 3 bases and J 2 bases, leaving 4 bases between the germline ends. This CDR3 spans 12 amino acids.

This chain joins TRBV9 and TRBJ2-1; 10 nucleotides agree with TRBD2. The CDR3 consists of 16 residues. Trimming cost V 2 bases and J 5 bases; bases outside gene matches: 7. Looked up from germline, CDR1 is SGDLS and CDR2 is YYNGEE. The chain's CDR3 is CASSVPPSGSHNEQFF. In DNA, the CDR3 is TGTGCCAGCAGCGTCCCCCCTAGCGGGAGCCACAATGAGCAGTTCTTC.

This chain uses TRBV9 with TRBJ2-3, with unresolved D. The V gene's germline CDR1 is SGDLS and CDR2 YYNGEE. This CDR3 contains 15 residues. V was cut by 4 bases and J by 0 bases, with 12 bases left in between. CDR3 in DNA: TGTGCCAGCAGCTTCCGTCCGGCTAGCACAGATACGCAGTATTTT. Protein product: CASSFRPASTDTQYF.

This rearrangement joins TRBV30 to TRBJ1-1, with D perhaps TRBD1 (6 bases). Germline V gives CDR1 GTSNPN, CDR2 SVGIG (reference sequence). The CDR3 totals 13 residues. V was cut by 4 bases and J by 0 bases, with 9 bases left in between. The CDR3 DNA reads TGTGCCTGGACAGGGGACATGAACACTGAAGCTTTCTTT. It codes for CAWTGDMNTEAFF.

The gene calls are TRBV20-1 and TRBJ2-5; D perhaps matches TRBD2 (5 bases). The germline V and J ends were trimmed by 6 bases and 4 bases, with 15 bases remaining between them. This CDR3 contains 13 residues. The germline V gene encodes CDR1 DFQATT and CDR2 SNEGSKA (reference sequence). Here the CDR3 reads CSALLVIGETQYF. CDR3 bases: TGCAGTGCCCTACTAGTTATCGGAGAGACCCAGTACTTC.

V usage is TRBV28 and J usage is TRBJ1-5; D possibly corresponds to TRBD1 (5 bases). With 5 bases removed from V and 4 bases from J, the gap between germline ends came to 15 bases. CDR3 length: 15 amino acids. CDR1 is MDHEN and CDR2 is SYDVKM in the germline V gene. CDR3 sequence (DNA): TGTGCCAGCAGTATACCCGGGACGGCGAATCAGCCCCAGCATTTT. Translating gives CASSIPGTANQPQHF. Complete variable domain (other parts from reference TRBV28 and TRBJ1-5): DVKVTQSSRYLVKRTGEKVFLECVQDMDHENMFWYRQDPGLGLRLIYFSYDVKMKEKGDIPEGYSVSREKKERFSLILESASTNQTSMYLCASSIPGTANQPQHFGDGTRLSIL.

This chain joins TRBV29-1 and TRBJ2-1; no reliable D call. Trimming removed 4 bases from V and 4 bases from J, with 8 bases in between. This CDR3 region has 12 residues. Germline V gene lookup returns CDR1 SQVTM and CDR2 ANQGSEA. The CDR3 reads CSVGSGYNEQFF. Written as DNA, the CDR3 is TGCAGCGTTGGCTCCGGTTACAATGAGCAGTTCTTC.

The V call is TRBV7-9, the J call TRBJ2-1; D is perhaps TRBD1 or TRBD2 (5 bases each). Trimming shortened V by 5 bases and J by 5 bases, and 16 bases separated the two germline ends. The CDR3 contains 15 residues. Germline CDR1 is SEHNR and CDR2 is FQNEAQ (reference sequence). Here the CDR3 reads CASSPWDRKNNEQFF. The CDR3 coding sequence is TGTGCCAGCAGCCCCTGGGACCGGAAAAACAATGAGCAGTTCTTC.

The V call is TRBV12-3 or TRBV12-4, the J call TRBJ1-5, with D tentatively TRBD1 (5 bases). The CDR3 is 15 residues long. V was shortened by 6 bases and J by 3 bases, with 15 bases between the two germline ends. In DNA form, the CDR3 reads TGTGCCAGCAGGCAAAGTACAGGAGTCAATCAGCCCCAGCATTTT. This gives the protein CASRQSTGVNQPQHF.

This clonotype was observed a single time. The J gene is TRBJ2-3, the V gene TRBV5-1; TRBD2 matches 10 bases. V gave up 0 bases and J gave up 1 base; unmatched junction bases: 2. CDR1 and CDR2 (germline): SGHRS, YFSETQ. The CDR3 totals 16 residues. The CDR3 is CASSLVAGGGTDTQYF. CDR3 DNA: TGCGCCAGCAGCTTGGTAGCGGGGGGTGGCACAGATACGCAGTATTTT.

The V and J genes are TRBV24-1 and TRBJ2-1; 8 nucleotides line up with TRBD1. With V trimmed by 2 bases and J by 9 bases, 14 bases remained unmatched. Germline V CDR1 and CDR2: KGHDR, SFDVKD. The CDR3 loop spans 17 amino acids. CDR3 sequence reads: CATSDSQTGGILAEQFF. In DNA, the CDR3 is TGTGCCACCAGTGATTCGCAAACAGGGGGAATCTTGGCTGAGCAGTTCTTC.

J is TRBJ1-6 and V is TRBV9; possible D gene TRBD1, 5 bases. This CDR3 is 15 amino acids long. Trimming stripped 7 bases from V and 1 base from J, with 12 bases between. In germline, CDR1 is SGDLS, CDR2 YYNGEE. The CDR3 bases are TGTGCCAGCCTCCTAAACAGGTCCTATAATTCACCCCTCCACTTT. Amino acids: CASLLNRSYNSPLHF.

The J gene is TRBJ1-6, the V gene TRBV5-1, with 9 nucleotides matching TRBD1. V shed 4 bases and J 8 bases; nucleotides not matched to a gene: 7. Germline lookup yields CDR1 SGHRS and CDR2 YFSETQ. The CDR3 sequence is 15 residues long. As DNA, the CDR3 is TGCGCCAGCAGCACCGGACAGGGGTACGATTCACCCCTCCACTTT. It specifies CASSTGQGYDSPLHF.